The next 6 T cell receptor beta chains were all read from a single sample in a study of cytomegalovirus exposure and HLA in healthy donors. Primers for the PCR totalled 60 Vbeta and 13 Jbeta. TCRdb's copy holds only in-frame clones and misses some; the assay was immunoSEQ multiplex PCR. The repertoire holds around 120,000 clones, over 60% seen once, with about 2% in the top ten. The sample was PBMCs. The receptors derive from a man younger than 35 in good health and CMV-seronegative.

The chain joins TRBV28 to TRBJ2-5, with 8 bases fitting TRBD1. The DNA end is more similar to TRBJ2-7, so the J call may be wrong. The CDR3 loop spans 15 amino acids. Per germline, CDR1 MDHEN and CDR2 SYDVKM. This CDR3 reads CASSPGGQISYEQYF. The CDR3 region has the DNA TGTGCCAGCAGCCCAGGGGGCCAGATCTCCTACGAGCAGTACTTC.

The rearrangement uses TRBV7-2 and TRBJ2-5, with a possible D match to TRBD2 (5 bases). The germline V gene has CDR1 SGHTA and CDR2 FQGNSA. Trimming left V 5 bases short and J 5 bases short, with 9 bases between. The CDR3 has 12 amino acids. The CDR3 DNA reads TGTGCCAGCAGCGGGAGTTGGGAGACCCAGTACTTC. It encodes CASSGSWETQYF.

CDR3 DNA sequence: TGTGCCATCAGTGAGTCTGGCAGGGGTGGAGAGACCCAGTACTTC. This gives the protein CAISESGRGGETQYF. The chain recombines TRBV10-3 with TRBJ2-5, with D perhaps matching TRBD1 (6 bases). CDR3 size: 15 residues. With 0 bases removed from V and 4 bases from J, the gap between germline ends came to 12 bases. CDR1 and CDR2 (germline): ENHRY, SYGVKD.

Concerning this clone: The identical CDR3 is also encoded by other nucleotide sequences in the sample. The rearrangement uses TRBV5-1 and TRBJ2-5, with D unclear. V was cut by 0 bases and J by 0 bases, with 6 bases left in between. Germline V gene data show CDR1 as SGHRS and CDR2 as YFSETQ. CDR3 size: 14 residues. CDR3 DNA sequence: TGCGCCAGCAGCTTGGTACCGGACCAAGAGACCCAGTACTTC. It codes for CASSLVPDQETQYF.

The V call is TRBV6-1, the J call TRBJ1-2; 10 bases match TRBD1. J gave up 7 bases and V 5 bases, and 7 bases lay outside the gene matches. Germline V gene data show CDR1 as MNHNS and CDR2 as SASEGT. The CDR3 sequence is 14 residues long. The CDR3 nucleotides are TGTGCCAGCAGTAAAACTGACAGGGGGCCTGGCTACACCTTC. This encodes CASSKTDRGPGYTF.

J is TRBJ2-7 and V is TRBV25-1; perhaps TRBD2 as D (5 bases). The germline CDR1 and CDR2 sequences are MGHDK and SYGVNS. The CDR3 is 15 amino acids. Trimming shortened V by 2 bases and J by 0 bases, and 11 bases separated the two germline ends. CDR3 in DNA: TGTGCCAGCAGTGAAGTAGCTAGCACCTCCTACGAGCAGTACTTC. The encoded protein is CASSEVASTSYEQYF.